This passage covers 9 T cell receptor beta chains from one sample sequenced in a study of blood T cell repertoires in COVID-19. Assay used: immunoSEQ multiplex PCR; TCRdb lists only in-frame clones, some missing. The table has 50,000 to 55,000 clones, approximately 90% seen once. Sequenced: peripheral blood. Every receptor here comes from a man older than 75 with acute or convalescent COVID-19.

This clone has just one count. V usage is TRBV5-6 and J usage is TRBJ1-2; D gene uncertain. CDR3 length equals 12 residues. V was trimmed by 4 bases and J by 3 bases, leaving 7 bases between them. Germline lookup yields CDR1 SGHDT and CDR2 YYEEEE. The CDR3 loop is CASSLADYGYTF. The DNA of the CDR3 is TGTGCCAGCAGCCTGGCCGACTATGGCTACACCTTC.

This clone has only one observation. The chain joins TRBV19 to TRBJ2-5; 12 bases fit TRBD1. The CDR3 is 16 amino acids. V lost 1 base to trimming and J lost 5 bases; unmatched junction nucleotides: 5. Germline CDR1 is LNHDA and CDR2 is SQIVND (reference sequence). Here the CDR3 DNA reads TGTGCCAGTAGTATAGGCGGGACAGGGGGCATGGAGACCCAGTACTTC. Its protein product is CASSIGGTGGMETQYF.

The chain recombines TRBV12-3 or TRBV12-4 with TRBJ1-4, with TRBD1 matching 9 bases. The trim removed 6 bases at V and 5 bases at J, leaving 1 base unmatched. CDR3 length: 13 residues. CDR3 nucleotides: TGTGCCAGCAGAGGACAGGGGAATGAAAAACTGTTTTTT. This translates into CASRGQGNEKLFF.

V is TRBV6-5 and J is TRBJ1-1, with TRBD1 matching 7 bases. V shed 10 bases and J 5 bases; nucleotides not matched to a gene: 7. CDR1 and CDR2 (germline): MNHEY, SVGAGI. The CDR3 length is 12 residues. Here the CDR3 reads CATEQGRTEAFF. CDR3 sequence (DNA): TGTGCCACCGAACAGGGGAGGACTGAAGCTTTCTTT.

The chain links TRBV10-3 to TRBJ2-7; maybe TRBD2 (5 bases). The CDR3 runs to 11 residues. Germline-derived CDR1 and CDR2 are ENHRY and SYGVKD. Trimming pared 10 bases from V and 3 bases from J, leaving 10 bases between. CDR3 in amino acids: CASADYYEQYF. The CDR3 nucleotides read TGTGCCAGTGCTGACTACTACGAGCAGTACTTC.

This clone has only a few counts. This chain links TRBV5-1 with TRBJ1-1; D may be TRBD1 (5 bases). Looked up from germline, CDR1 is SGHRS and CDR2 is YFSETQ. CDR3 length equals 14 residues. The V and J ends lost 3 bases and 1 base respectively, with 10 bases between them. CDR3 nucleotides: TGCGCCAGCAGCTCGGGACTGACGAACACTGAAGCTTTCTTT. Amino acid sequence: CASSSGLTNTEAFF. The variable domain in full, with the rest retrieved from reference TRBV5-1 and TRBJ1-1, is KAGVTQTPRYLIKTRGQQVTLSCSPISGHRSVSWYQQTPGQGLQFLFEYFSETQRNKGNFPGRFSGRQFSNSRSEMNVSTLELGDSALYLCASSSGLTNTEAFFGQGTRLTVV.

V usage is TRBV2 and J usage is TRBJ2-1; D gene unclear. Germline V lookup: CDR1 SNHLY, CDR2 FYNNEI. Between the trimmed V and J ends, which lost 6 bases and 5 bases, there was a span of 8 bases. The CDR3 sequence is 12 residues long. The CDR3 is CASSPQNNEQFF. The CDR3 nucleotides are TGTGCCAGCAGCCCCCAAAACAATGAGCAGTTCTTC.

The V and J genes are TRBV18 and TRBJ1-2, with 8 bases that match TRBD1. Germline CDR1 is KGHSH and CDR2 is LQKENI. V shed 3 bases and J 8 bases; nucleotides not matched to a gene: 2. The CDR3 runs 12 residues. The CDR3 is CASSPDREGYTF. CDR3 sequence (DNA): TGTGCCAGCTCACCGGACAGGGAAGGCTACACCTTC.

The chain combines TRBV3-1 (or the pseudogene TRBV3-2) with TRBJ2-4, with 7 bases identical to TRBD1. The CDR3 is 17 amino acids. CDR1 LGHDT and CDR2 YNNKEL come from the germline V gene (reference sequence). After removal of 1 base from V and 1 base from J, the junction contained 7 bases not matched to a gene. The CDR3 DNA is TGTGCCAGCAGCCAAGCCTCCCAGACAGGGGCCAAAAACATTCAGTACTTC. It yields the protein CASSQASQTGAKNIQYF.